These 24 T cell receptor beta chains came from one sample sequenced in a study of blood T cells in healthy people across ages. The second PCR ran roughly 6 to 11 cycles with a sample-barcoded 5' primer and J-beta primers. MiXCR, applied by TCRdb to the 5' RACE reads, yields one record per CDR3 protein. The sample carries hundreds of thousands of distinct CDR3 sequences, approximately 40% recorded once. What was sequenced was blood. These TCRs come from a man at least 80 years old in good health.

The rearrangement links TRBV24-1 to TRBJ2-7, with TRBD2 matching over 12 bases. J was trimmed by 7 bases and V by 3 bases; bases with no gene match: 12. This CDR3 region has 17 residues. Germline assignment: CDR1 KGHDR and CDR2 SFDVKD. As DNA, the CDR3 is TGTGCCACCAGTGATCGCGGGACTAGCGGGTTATACAATGAGCAGTACTTC. Its protein product is CATSDRGTSGLYNEQYF.

This clonotype was seen a few times. V gene TRBV27 combines with J gene TRBJ2-1; 7 bases align to TRBD1. The length of the CDR3 is 15 residues. Germline V gene data show CDR1 as MNHEY and CDR2 as SMNVEV (reference sequence). V was pared by 6 bases and J by 4 bases, with 9 bases of the junction left unmatched. The CDR3 DNA is TGTGCCAGCAGCCAGCCGGGACAGAGATACAATGAGCAGTTCTTC. It specifies CASSQPGQRYNEQFF.

This clonotype appeared many times. The rearrangement uses TRBV4-3 and TRBJ2-1, with D uncertain. CDR1 is LGHNA, CDR2 YSLEER, per germline. Trimming shortened V by 1 base and J by 3 bases, and 10 bases separated the two germline ends. CDR3 length: 15 residues. CDR3 nucleotide sequence: TGCGCCAGCAGCCAAGTTTGGGGTAACTACAATGAGCAGTTCTTC. Translated, it gives CASSQVWGNYNEQFF.

About this clonotype itself: A much bigger clone sits one base away, suggesting this may be a read error. V is TRBV4-1 and J is TRBJ2-1; TRBD2 agrees at 8 bases. The CDR3 is 16 amino acids. V dropped 4 bases and J dropped 10; count of bases not matched to a gene: 15. Looked up from germline, CDR1 is MGHRA and CDR2 is YSYEKL. The CDR3 here is CASSPRTSLGSYEQFF. The CDR3 DNA reads as TGCGCCAGCAGCCCCCGGACTAGCCTCGGCTCTTACGAGCAGTTCTTC.

The chain uses TRBV7-6 and TRBJ2-1; weak D call: TRBD2 (6 bases). The CDR3 has 16 amino acids. Trimming stripped 5 bases from V and 9 bases from J, with 23 bases between. Per germline, CDR1 SGHVS and CDR2 FNYEAQ. The CDR3 region has the DNA TGTGCCAGCAGCATCCATCCGACTAGTGGGAGAACTGAGCAGTTCTTC. Translating it yields CASSIHPTSGRTEQFF.

A few counts support this clonotype. The genes are TRBV7-2 and TRBJ1-1; D possibly corresponds to TRBD1 (6 bases). In germline, CDR1 is SGHTA, CDR2 FQGNSA. V gave up 5 bases and J gave up 4 bases, with 14 bases separating them. This CDR3 has 14 amino acids. CDR3 amino acids: CASSPSRGTTEAFF. CDR3 DNA sequence: TGTGCCAGCAGCCCCTCAAGGGGGACCACTGAAGCTTTCTTT.

This clonotype was seen only a few times. The genes are TRBV30 and TRBJ2-5; D ambiguous. The CDR3 is made up of 12 amino acids. Trimming cost V 0 bases and J 5 bases, with 7 bases left between them. From germline, CDR1 is GTSNPN and CDR2 SVGIG (reference sequence). This chain's CDR3 is CAWSVMEETQYF. In DNA form, the CDR3 reads TGTGCCTGGAGTGTCATGGAGGAGACCCAGTACTTC.

This clonotype was seen a handful of times. The chain couples TRBV14 to TRBJ2-5; D remains ambiguous. The V end lost 4 bases, the J end lost 0 bases, and 12 bases lay between the germline ends. The germline V gene has CDR1 SGHDN and CDR2 FVKESK. The CDR3 has 15 residues. In DNA, the CDR3 is TGTGCCAGCAGCCCGAACGACCTGTACCAAGAGACCCAGTACTTC. It codes for CASSPNDLYQETQYF.

The rearrangement uses TRBV4-3 and TRBJ2-1, with 11 positions matching TRBD2. Germline V gene data show CDR1 as LGHNA and CDR2 as YSLEER. The CDR3 spans 17 residues. The junction had 5 bases not matched to a gene; V was cut back by 4 bases and J by 0 bases. The CDR3 bases are TGCGCCAGCAGCCTTACTAGCGGGGGCACCTCCTACAATGAGCAGTTCTTC. Translated, it gives CASSLTSGGTSYNEQFF.

The J gene is TRBJ1-1, the V gene TRBV7-2; no reliable D call. Deletions cut 4 bases from V and 0 bases from J, with 9 bases between. Germline-derived CDR1 and CDR2 are SGHTA and FQGNSA. The CDR3 has 14 amino acids. The CDR3 here is CASSWKKMNTEAFF. DNA of the CDR3: TGTGCCAGCAGCTGGAAGAAAATGAACACTGAAGCTTTCTTT.

This clonotype was found a few times. V and J are TRBV19 and TRBJ2-7; TRBD1 agrees at 8 bases. With 2 bases clipped from V and 3 bases from J, the junction kept 3 bases outside the gene matches. CDR1 LNHDA and CDR2 SQIVND come from the germline V gene (reference sequence). The CDR3 loop spans 14 amino acids. CDR3: CASSITGTGYEQYF. CDR3 sequence (DNA): TGTGCCAGTAGTATAACCGGGACAGGCTACGAGCAGTACTTC.

This sequence joins TRBV4-1 and TRBJ1-2; tentatively, D is TRBD1 (5 bases). CDR3 length: 17 residues. CDR1 and CDR2 (germline): MGHRA, YSYEKL. V was cut by 0 bases and J by 0 bases, with 14 bases left in between. The chain's CDR3 is CASSQEVRASTNYGYTF. For the CDR3, the DNA is TGCGCCAGCAGCCAAGAGGTCAGGGCATCAACTAACTATGGCTACACCTTC.

The chain couples TRBV20-1 to TRBJ2-3; D possibly corresponds to TRBD1 (6 bases). This CDR3 contains 12 residues. V was trimmed by 8 bases and J by 1 base, leaving 10 bases between them. The germline CDR1 and CDR2 sequences are DFQATT and SNEGSKA (reference sequence). The CDR3 DNA is TGCAGTCGCAGGGGACGCACAGATACGCAGTATTTT. Its protein is CSRRGRTDTQYF.

The rearrangement links TRBV20-1 to TRBJ2-7, with 7 nucleotides matching TRBD1. Trimming at V came to 0 bases and at J to 0 bases, leaving 2 bases not matched to a gene. Germline values: CDR1 DFQATT, CDR2 SNEGSKA (reference sequence). The CDR3 contains 14 residues. The DNA of the CDR3 is TGCAGTGCTAGAGAGGGGACAGTCTCCTACGAGCAGTACTTC. Translation gives CSAREGTVSYEQYF.

The chain employs TRBV7-3 and TRBJ2-1; no firm D call. Trimming cost V 0 bases and J 0 bases, with 6 bases left between them. CDR1 is SGHTA and CDR2 is FQGTGA in the germline V gene. CDR3 length: 15 amino acids. The CDR3 sequence: CASSLTASSYNEQFF. In DNA form, the CDR3 reads TGTGCCAGCAGCTTAACAGCTAGCTCCTACAATGAGCAGTTCTTC.

This clonotype appeared once. This chain joins TRBV20-1 and TRBJ1-3; D perhaps matches TRBD1 (6 bases). V lost 6 bases to trimming and J lost 3 bases, with 9 bases between them. Germline V gene data show CDR1 as DFQATT and CDR2 as SNEGSKA (reference sequence). The CDR3 contains 12 residues. The CDR3 DNA reads as TGCAGTGCCACAGGGCTTGGAAACACCATATATTTT. It translates to CSATGLGNTIYF.

This clonotype was recorded a few times. The chain has TRBV6-5 and TRBJ2-3; maybe TRBD2 (5 bases). In germline, CDR1 is MNHEY, CDR2 SVGAGI. The V gene lost 7 bases and the J gene lost 4 bases, with 6 bases spanning the gap. There are 11 residues in the CDR3. CDR3 amino acids: CASMRADTQYF. DNA of the CDR3: TGTGCCAGCATGCGGGCAGATACGCAGTATTTT.

The gene calls are TRBV5-1 and TRBJ2-1; 11 positions agree with TRBD1. Germline CDR1 SGHRS, CDR2 YFSETQ. The CDR3 is 18 amino acids. J was trimmed by 4 bases and V by 0 bases; bases with no gene match: 9. In DNA, the CDR3 is TGCGCCAGCAGCTTGGGGACAGGGGGCCCAGTGGGATACAATGAGCAGTTCTTC. This translates into CASSLGTGGPVGYNEQFF.

The chain combines TRBV4-1 with TRBJ2-4; D not certain. CDR3 length equals 14 residues. Trimming pared 6 bases from V and 1 base from J, leaving 10 bases between. Germline V gives CDR1 MGHRA, CDR2 YSYEKL. Written as DNA, the CDR3 is TGCGCCAGCAGTAACGTGGGGGCCAAAAACATTCAGTACTTC. The encoded protein is CASSNVGAKNIQYF.

V gene TRBV2 combines with J gene TRBJ2-7; 9 nucleotides line up with TRBD1. Germline lookup yields CDR1 SNHLY and CDR2 FYNNEI. The CDR3 sequence is 15 residues long. V was pared by 7 bases and J by 6 bases, with 13 bases of the junction left unmatched. The CDR3 DNA reads as TGTGCCAGCAATAACGGACAGGGGAGGGGTAGCGAGCAGTACTTC. It codes for CASNNGQGRGSEQYF.

This clonotype showed up just a few times. The chain links TRBV10-3 to TRBJ2-1; 8 nucleotides align to TRBD2. The CDR3 runs to 15 residues. V was clipped by 5 bases and J by 0 bases; unmatched bases: 3. Germline V gene data show CDR1 as ENHRY and CDR2 as SYGVKD. The CDR3 nucleotides are TGTGCCATCAGTATAGCGGGAAGCTCCTACAATGAGCAGTTCTTC. Its protein product is CAISIAGSSYNEQFF.

As for this clonotype: A much larger clonotype is one base distant, so this may be a read error. CDR3 DNA: TGTGCCAGCAGTCCCGGACAGGGTGGCCTTAACTGTGGCTACACCTTC. Its protein product is CASSPGQGGLNCGYTF. The chain recombines TRBV28 with TRBJ1-2; TRBD1 aligns across 8 bases. The CDR3 runs to 16 residues. Germline-derived CDR1 and CDR2 are MDHEN and SYDVKM.

CDR3 in DNA: TGCAGTGCTAGAGAGGCCAACAGGGGTGGGAACTATGGCTACACCTTC. It specifies CSAREANRGGNYGYTF. The rearrangement links TRBV20-1 to TRBJ1-2; 7 bases match TRBD1. The V gene's germline CDR1 is DFQATT and CDR2 SNEGSKA (reference sequence). Trimming took 0 bases from V and 2 from J; bases not matched to a gene: 9. The CDR3 runs to 16 residues.

The rearrangement links TRBV30 to TRBJ2-5, with a weak D call TRBD1 (5 bases). V gave up 8 bases and J gave up 2 bases, with 15 bases separating them. CDR1 is GTSNPN, CDR2 SVGIG, per germline (reference sequence). The CDR3 covers 13 residues. DNA of the CDR3: TGTGCCGTGGGGCGGAAGACTCAAGAGACCCAGTACTTC. Translated: CAVGRKTQETQYF.